A selection of T cell receptor beta chains follows, all from one sample in a study of shared clonotypes between healthy human individuals. Produced via immunoSEQ multiplex PCR; TCRdb's table is partial and in-frame only. The sample has 2 million to 2.5 million clones; approximately 94% are singletons. The sequenced sample consisted of naive CD8+ T cells sorted from blood. The receptors originated from a man between 18 and 35 years old in good health. Both conserved end residues are part of each CDR3. The order of the fields is D gene, J gene, clone size, V gene, CDR3 protein, CDR3 DNA. The D gene is left open where the match is weak. The size field is filled for only some rows; it gives once, few, many or a size class.

>.|TRBJ1-1|.|TRBV5-4
CASSLVGGGEAFF
TGTGCCAGCAGCTTGGTCGGGGGAGGTGAAGCTTTCTTT
>.|TRBJ1-5|.|TRBV5-1
CASSLGENSNQPQHF
TGCGCCAGCAGCTTGGGGGAGAATAGCAATCAGCCCCAGCATTTT
>.|TRBJ2-1|.|TRBV25-1
CASSLGSYNEQFF
TGTGCCAGCAGTTTAGGGTCCTACAATGAGCAGTTCTTC
>TRBD1|TRBJ1-2|few|TRBV13
CASSSQTGGLVGYTF
TGTGCCAGCAGCTCACAGACAGGGGGCTTGGTTGGCTACACCTTC
>TRBD1|TRBJ2-1|.|TRBV10-3
CAISDPGQNNEQFF
TGTGCCATCAGTGATCCGGGACAGAACAATGAGCAGTTCTTC
>.|TRBJ2-7|.|TRBV10-1
CASSESLGVGHEQYF
TGCGCCAGCAGTGAGTCATTGGGGGTTGGGCACGAGCAGTACTTC
>.|TRBJ2-5|.|TRBV12-1
CASSRLRGLAGMRETQYF
TGTGCCAGCAGCCGGTTGCGGGGACTAGCGGGAATGAGGGAGACCCAGTACTTC
>.|TRBJ2-7|.|TRBV11-2
CASSLEVSYEQYF
TGTGCCAGCAGCTTAGAGGTCAGCTACGAGCAGTACTTC
>.|TRBJ1-2|.|TRBV30
CAWSVRGADGYTF
TGTGCCTGGAGTGTAAGGGGCGCGGATGGCTACACCTTC
>.|TRBJ2-2|.|TRBV5-1
CASSLASLDSENTGELFF
TGCGCCAGCAGCTTGGCTTCCTTGGACAGTGAGAACACCGGGGAGCTGTTTTTT
>.|TRBJ1-6|.|TRBV27
CASSLSLYNSPLHF
TGTGCCAGCAGTTTATCTCTGTATAATTCACCCCTCCACTTT
>.|TRBJ1-1|.|TRBV2
CASSVPDRASEAFF
TGTGCCAGCAGTGTGCCCGACCGGGCCAGTGAAGCTTTCTTT
>.|TRBJ1-2|.|TRBV2
CASSESWDGGYTF
TGTGCCAGCAGTGAATCGTGGGACGGTGGCTACACCTTC
>.|TRBJ2-1|.|TRBV27
CASSFQGYYNEQFF
TGTGCCAGCAGTTTTCAGGGCTACTACAATGAGCAGTTCTTC
>TRBD2|TRBJ2-2|once|TRBV10-3
CAISGTSGAENTGELFF
TGTGCCATCAGTGGGACTAGCGGGGCGGAAAACACCGGGGAGCTGTTTTTT
>TRBD2|TRBJ2-1|.|TRBV27
CASSPWGGGSYNEQFF
TGTGCCAGCAGTCCATGGGGGGGAGGCTCCTACAATGAGCAGTTCTTC
>.|TRBJ2-7|.|TRBV30
CAWSVASLSYEQYF
TGTGCCTGGAGTGTCGCTAGTTTGTCCTACGAGCAGTACTTC
>.|TRBJ2-3|.|TRBV13
CASSQGALDTQYF
TGTGCCAGCAGCCAAGGGGCGCTAGATACGCAGTATTTT
>TRBD1|TRBJ1-5|.|TRBV4-1
CASSQFTQGDQPQHF
TGCGCCAGCAGCCAGTTTACCCAGGGGGATCAGCCCCAGCATTTT
>.|TRBJ2-1|.|TRBV29-1
CSVENSVSSYNEQFF
TGCAGCGTTGAAAATAGTGTAAGCTCCTACAATGAGCAGTTCTTC
>.|TRBJ2-1|.|TRBV6-5
CASSYTPQGTYNEQFF
TGTGCCAGCAGTTACACCCCACAGGGAACATACAATGAGCAGTTCTTC
>TRBD1|TRBJ1-6|.|TRBV5-6
CASSLSGQSYNSPLHF
TGTGCCAGCAGCCTATCGGGACAGTCATATAATTCACCCCTCCACTTT